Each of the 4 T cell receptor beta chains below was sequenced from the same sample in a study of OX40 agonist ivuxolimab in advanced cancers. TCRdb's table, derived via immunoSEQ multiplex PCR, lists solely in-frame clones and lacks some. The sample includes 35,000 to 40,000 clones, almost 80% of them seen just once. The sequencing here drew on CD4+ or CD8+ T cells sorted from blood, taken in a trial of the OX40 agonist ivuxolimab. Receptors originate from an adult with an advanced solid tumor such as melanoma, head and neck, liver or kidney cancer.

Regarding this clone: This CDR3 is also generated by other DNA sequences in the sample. CDR3 protein: CASTRQGMNTEAFF. The CDR3 DNA sequence: TGTGCCAGCACTCGACAGGGTATGAACACTGAAGCTTTCTTT. The gene calls are TRBV2 and TRBJ1-1, with TRBD1 identical over 7 bases. CDR1 and CDR2 from the germline V gene are SNHLY and FYNNEI. Germline trimming cut 7 bases from V and 0 bases from J; bases unmatched to any gene: 5. There are 14 residues in the CDR3.

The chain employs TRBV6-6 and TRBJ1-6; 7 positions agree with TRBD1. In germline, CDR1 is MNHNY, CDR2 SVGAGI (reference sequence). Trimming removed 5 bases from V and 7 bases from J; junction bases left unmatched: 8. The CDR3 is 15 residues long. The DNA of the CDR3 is TGTGCCAGCAGTAAAACCGGGACAGCCAATTCACCCCTCCACTTT. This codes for CASSKTGTANSPLHF.

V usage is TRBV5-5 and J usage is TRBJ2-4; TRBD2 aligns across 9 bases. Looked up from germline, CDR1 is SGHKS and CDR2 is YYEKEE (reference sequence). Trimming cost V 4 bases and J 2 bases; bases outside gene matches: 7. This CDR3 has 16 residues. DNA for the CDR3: TGTGCCAGCAGCCTGCTAGCGGGATCACCCAAAAACATTCAGTACTTC. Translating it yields CASSLLAGSPKNIQYF.

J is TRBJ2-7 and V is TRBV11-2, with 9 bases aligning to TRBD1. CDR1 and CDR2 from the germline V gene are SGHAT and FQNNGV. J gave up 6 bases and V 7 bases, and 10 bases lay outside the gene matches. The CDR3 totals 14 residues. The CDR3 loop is CASTSGTGMREQYF. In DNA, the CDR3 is TGTGCCAGCACCTCAGGGACAGGGATGCGCGAGCAGTACTTC.